The rows below give T cell receptor beta chains drawn from one sample of a study of T cell responses to AZD1222 COVID-19 vaccine. Data came from immunoSEQ multiplex PCR; TCRdb stores just in-frame clones and leaves some out. The profile shows 110,000 to 150,000 clones, about 89% of them singletons. The material was peripheral blood, obtained on day 0 of AZD1222 vaccination. The receptors derive from an adult in good health. Both conserved end residues are part of each CDR3. A D gene is named only where the DNA matches it firmly. Clone size appears in some rows only: once, few, many, or a class for an expanded clone.

j_gene: TRBJ1-6
d_gene: .
abundance: .
v_gene: TRBV6-1
CDR3aa: CASSEVLRNSPLHF

j_gene: TRBJ2-1
d_gene: .
abundance: .
v_gene: TRBV13
CDR3aa: CASSSSLSGLIITSYNEQFF

j_gene: TRBJ1-2
d_gene: TRBD1
abundance: .
v_gene: TRBV18
CDR3aa: CASSPGTGGLNYGYTF

j_gene: TRBJ1-4
d_gene: .
abundance: .
v_gene: TRBV5-1
CDR3aa: CASSLESTATNEKLFF

j_gene: TRBJ2-5
d_gene: TRBD2
abundance: .
v_gene: TRBV7-6
CDR3aa: CASSFRLAGAQETQYF

j_gene: TRBJ2-1
d_gene: .
abundance: .
v_gene: TRBV28
CDR3aa: CASSSSGPGLHNEQFF

j_gene: TRBJ1-3
d_gene: TRBD1
abundance: .
v_gene: TRBV7-9
CDR3aa: CASSSPWTGPQGNTIYF

j_gene: TRBJ1-1
d_gene: .
abundance: once
v_gene: TRBV7-2
CDR3aa: CASSSSGPEAFF

j_gene: TRBJ1-4
d_gene: TRBD1
abundance: .
v_gene: TRBV24-1
CDR3aa: CATSDGQGAGVPNEKLFF

j_gene: TRBJ1-1
d_gene: TRBD1
abundance: .
v_gene: TRBV15
CDR3aa: CATSRVRGGTEAFF

j_gene: TRBJ2-2
d_gene: .
abundance: .
v_gene: TRBV6-5
CDR3aa: CASSYSRGTGELFF

j_gene: TRBJ2-3
d_gene: .
abundance: .
v_gene: TRBV28
CDR3aa: CAITGGTSTDTQYF

j_gene: TRBJ2-7
d_gene: TRBD1
abundance: .
v_gene: TRBV4-1
CDR3aa: CASSAPGTGHYEQYF

j_gene: TRBJ1-2
d_gene: TRBD1
abundance: .
v_gene: TRBV7-2
CDR3aa: CASSSRQGYGYTF

j_gene: TRBJ2-5
d_gene: .
abundance: .
v_gene: TRBV5-6
CDR3aa: CASSFRTTTWETQYF

j_gene: TRBJ2-7
d_gene: TRBD2
abundance: .
v_gene: TRBV27
CDR3aa: CASSLGTAGGYEQYF

j_gene: TRBJ1-1
d_gene: .
abundance: .
v_gene: TRBV19
CDR3aa: CASSTQKRGTEAFF

j_gene: TRBJ1-1
d_gene: .
abundance: .
v_gene: TRBV30
CDR3aa: CAWKPGHWNTEAFF

j_gene: TRBJ2-1
d_gene: TRBD2
abundance: .
v_gene: TRBV7-9
CDR3aa: CASSFTRLAGDEQFF

j_gene: TRBJ2-7
d_gene: .
abundance: .
v_gene: TRBV30
CDR3aa: CAWSGARDPWEQYF

j_gene: TRBJ2-2
d_gene: .
abundance: .
v_gene: TRBV29-1
CDR3aa: CSVAGGTGELFF

j_gene: TRBJ1-2
d_gene: .
abundance: .
v_gene: TRBV28
CDR3aa: CASSLGGAGYGYTF

j_gene: TRBJ2-7
d_gene: .
abundance: .
v_gene: TRBV29-1
CDR3aa: CSVGSMYEQYF

j_gene: TRBJ1-2
d_gene: .
abundance: .
v_gene: TRBV4-1
CDR3aa: CASSQPTTKAANYGYTF

j_gene: TRBJ1-2
d_gene: TRBD1
abundance: .
v_gene: TRBV18
CDR3aa: CASSPMGDSYGYTF

j_gene: TRBJ2-7
d_gene: .
abundance: few
v_gene: TRBV6-5
CDR3aa: CASTPDLRWEQYF

j_gene: TRBJ2-7
d_gene: .
abundance: .
v_gene: TRBV6-5
CDR3aa: CASSPALSSYEQYF

j_gene: TRBJ1-5
d_gene: .
abundance: .
v_gene: TRBV7-2
CDR3aa: CASSPRGTNQPQHF

j_gene: TRBJ1-1
d_gene: .
abundance: .
v_gene: TRBV7-9
CDR3aa: CASHGVPNTEAFF

j_gene: TRBJ1-5
d_gene: TRBD1
abundance: once
v_gene: TRBV5-1
CDR3aa: CASSLGPGGNQPQHF

j_gene: TRBJ1-2
d_gene: .
abundance: .
v_gene: TRBV7-9
CDR3aa: CASSPGGRVGRGYTF

j_gene: TRBJ1-2
d_gene: .
abundance: .
v_gene: TRBV28
CDR3aa: CASSNSALYGYTF

j_gene: TRBJ2-1
d_gene: TRBD2
abundance: .
v_gene: TRBV3-1/TRBV3-2
CDR3aa: CASSQESGRAVYEQFF

j_gene: TRBJ1-1
d_gene: .
abundance: .
v_gene: TRBV27
CDR3aa: CASSHARGIVGVEEAFF

j_gene: TRBJ2-3
d_gene: TRBD1
abundance: once
v_gene: TRBV18
CDR3aa: CASSPIRTGGADTQYF

j_gene: TRBJ1-2
d_gene: .
abundance: .
v_gene: TRBV7-9
CDR3aa: CASSLIPGNYGYTF

j_gene: TRBJ2-2
d_gene: TRBD2
abundance: .
v_gene: TRBV5-1
CDR3aa: CASSLGLAENTGELFF

j_gene: TRBJ2-7
d_gene: .
abundance: .
v_gene: TRBV5-6
CDR3aa: CASIRGPTDSSYEQYF

j_gene: TRBJ2-7
d_gene: .
abundance: .
v_gene: TRBV5-1
CDR3aa: CASSLAGSYYEQYF

j_gene: TRBJ2-5
d_gene: TRBD2
abundance: .
v_gene: TRBV18
CDR3aa: CASSPQGGLAGEETQYF

j_gene: TRBJ1-1
d_gene: TRBD1
abundance: .
v_gene: TRBV15
CDR3aa: CATSGMTGGILNTEAFF

j_gene: TRBJ1-1
d_gene: TRBD1
abundance: .
v_gene: TRBV7-2
CDR3aa: CASSQQGGTEAFF

j_gene: TRBJ2-3
d_gene: .
abundance: .
v_gene: TRBV6-5
CDR3aa: CASSRRGVGDTQYF

j_gene: TRBJ1-4
d_gene: .
abundance: .
v_gene: TRBV10-3
CDR3aa: CAISGQETNEKLFF

j_gene: TRBJ2-1
d_gene: .
abundance: .
v_gene: TRBV11-1
CDR3aa: CASSTSDPNEQFF

j_gene: TRBJ1-1
d_gene: TRBD1
abundance: .
v_gene: TRBV24-1
CDR3aa: CATSDSGGTEAFF